The rows below give T cell receptor beta chains drawn from one sample of a study of blood T cell repertoires in COVID-19. Assay: immunoSEQ multiplex PCR; the TCRdb copy retains only in-frame clones and omits some. The data hold approximately 190,000 clones, with approximately 82% observed a single time. Sequencing input: PBMCs or T cells enriched from blood (not recorded which). Source of these receptors: a woman aged 55-70 years with acute COVID-19. The CDR3 runs from the conserved cysteine through the conserved F or W. Fields, in order: V gene, D gene, clone size, J gene, CDR3 DNA, CDR3 protein. D genes are given only for firm matches. The size of a clone is reported for some rows only, either as once, few or many, or as a class for expanded clones.

TRBV7-9,NA,NA,TRBJ2-3,TGTGCCAGCAGCTCCGGCGGAGGGAGGGGGGATTTGAATACGCAGTATTTT,CASSSGGGRGDLNTQYF
TRBV30,TRBD1,NA,TRBJ1-1,TGTGCCTGGAAAACAGGGGGCTCGTACACTGAAGCTTTCTTT,CAWKTGGSYTEAFF
TRBV4-1,TRBD1,NA,TRBJ1-1,TGCGCCAGCAGCCAAATGGGACAGGGGACCCCTGAAGCTTTCTTT,CASSQMGQGTPEAFF
TRBV5-4,NA,NA,TRBJ1-2,TGTGCCAGCAGCTTGGGACAACCAGGGAACTATGGCTACACCTTC,CASSLGQPGNYGYTF
TRBV27,NA,once,TRBJ1-3,TGTGCCAGCAGTTTCCAGGGGGGAAACACCATATATTTT,CASSFQGGNTIYF
TRBV15,TRBD1,NA,TRBJ2-5,TGTGCCACAACACAAGACAGGGATAGGACCCAGTACTTC,CATTQDRDRTQYF
TRBV5-1,TRBD1,NA,TRBJ1-2,TGCGCCAGCAGCCCAGGGGGCGCCGCCTATGGCTACACCTTC,CASSPGGAAYGYTF
TRBV9,TRBD1,NA,TRBJ1-1,TGTGCCAGCAGCGTAGGGACAGGGTGGAACACTGAAGCTTTCTTT,CASSVGTGWNTEAFF
TRBV19,NA,NA,TRBJ1-2,TGTGCCAGTAGTTTTCTTATGAACTATGGCTACACCTTC,CASSFLMNYGYTF
TRBV13,NA,NA,TRBJ1-2,TGTGCCAGCAGTCCTACAGGCTCCCGGGGCTACACCTTC,CASSPTGSRGYTF
TRBV20-1,NA,once,TRBJ1-4,TGCAGTGCTCCCCGGAGTGAAAAACTGTTTTTT,CSAPRSEKLFF
TRBV5-1,TRBD1,NA,TRBJ2-1,TGCGCCAGCAGCTTGGTAGGACAGGGGGACAATGAGCAGTTCTTC,CASSLVGQGDNEQFF
TRBV27,TRBD1,NA,TRBJ1-1,TGTGCCAGCAGTTTGCGTGACAGGGCCAACACTGAAGCTTTCTTT,CASSLRDRANTEAFF
TRBV3-1/TRBV3-2,NA,NA,TRBJ1-1,TGTGCCAGCAGCCCCTGGGCGTCGGAAGCTGAAGCTTTCTTT,CASSPWASEAEAFF
TRBV7-9,NA,NA,TRBJ1-1,TGTGCCAGCAGCCTCACCGAGGAAGCTTTCTTT,CASSLTEEAFF
TRBV10-1,TRBD1,NA,TRBJ1-1,TGCGCCAGCAGTGAGCGGAGACAGGGGGACACTGAAGCTTTCTTT,CASSERRQGDTEAFF
TRBV7-2,NA,NA,TRBJ2-1,TGTGCCAGCAGCTTAGGACTAGGGTTCAACAATGAGCAGTTCTTC,CASSLGLGFNNEQFF
TRBV30,NA,NA,TRBJ1-5,TGTGCCTGGAGTGTAGGGGGTGGGAGCAATCAGCCCCAGCATTTT,CAWSVGGGSNQPQHF
TRBV27,NA,NA,TRBJ1-2,TGTGCCAGCAGTTTCATCTGGGACGCGGGAAATGGCTACACCTTC,CASSFIWDAGNGYTF
TRBV28,TRBD2,NA,TRBJ2-1,TGTGCCAGCAGCCCTAGCGGGGGGGCCCGGAATGAGCAGTTCTTC,CASSPSGGARNEQFF
TRBV19,TRBD2,NA,TRBJ2-5,TGTGCCAGTAGTCCCCCGGGACTAGCGGGGGGAACGAACGAAGAGACCCAGTACTTC,CASSPPGLAGGTNEETQYF
TRBV24-1,TRBD1,NA,TRBJ1-2,TGTGCCACCAGTGACCTGGACAGGGAGGGCGGCTACACCTTC,CATSDLDREGGYTF
TRBV7-2,TRBD1,NA,TRBJ1-2,TGTGCCAGCAGCTTAGGGACCGGGACAGGGCTCAGTGGCTACACCTTC,CASSLGTGTGLSGYTF
TRBV28,NA,NA,TRBJ1-1,TGTGCCAGCAGTTTGGCCGACACTGAAGCTTTCTTT,CASSLADTEAFF
TRBV4-3,NA,NA,TRBJ2-1,TGCGCCAGCAGCCAGCAAATAGATAACGGGTACTCCTACAATGAGCAGTTCTTC,CASSQQIDNGYSYNEQFF
TRBV2,TRBD1,NA,TRBJ2-3,TGTGCCAGCAGTGATAGACAGGGGGTTCATGATACGCAGTATTTT,CASSDRQGVHDTQYF
TRBV19,TRBD1,NA,TRBJ1-3,TGTGCCAGTAGTAAAGGACAGGGGACACCTGGAAACACCATATATTTT,CASSKGQGTPGNTIYF
TRBV20-1,NA,NA,TRBJ1-5,TGCAGTGCTAGTCCGGGGGGCAGCAATCAGCCCCAGCATTTT,CSASPGGSNQPQHF
TRBV18,NA,once,TRBJ1-3,TGTGCCAGCTCACCACAGGAGGGAAACACCATATATTTT,CASSPQEGNTIYF
TRBV11-2,TRBD1,NA,TRBJ2-3,TGTGCCAGCAGCTTAGGGGACAGAGAAGATACGCAGTATTTT,CASSLGDREDTQYF
TRBV10-3,TRBD2,NA,TRBJ2-7,TGTGCCATCAGTGAGGCGGGAGGGCCTGTGGACGAGCAGTACTTC,CAISEAGGPVDEQYF
TRBV5-1,TRBD1,NA,TRBJ1-3,TGCGCCAGCAGCCCCTCAGGGGGAGCTGGAAACACCATATATTTT,CASSPSGGAGNTIYF
TRBV27,TRBD1,once,TRBJ1-2,TGTGCCAGCAGCCCCAGCCCGACAGGGACGGGAGGCTACACCTTC,CASSPSPTGTGGYTF
TRBV6-2/TRBV6-3,NA,NA,TRBJ2-5,TGTGCCAGCAGCCGTGGAGAAGGCCGAGAGACCCAGTACTTC,CASSRGEGRETQYF
TRBV18,NA,NA,TRBJ1-1,TGTGCCAGCTCACCCCAGGGGAAGATGAACACTGAAGCTTTCTTT,CASSPQGKMNTEAFF
TRBV14,TRBD2,NA,TRBJ2-3,TGTGCCAGCAGCCCTGGGACTAGCGGGGGCGTGCAGTATTTT,CASSPGTSGGVQYF
TRBV20-1,NA,few,TRBJ2-2,TGCAGTGCTAGTTCGCCTAAAAACACCGGGGAGCTGTTTTTT,CSASSPKNTGELFF
TRBV9,TRBD2,NA,TRBJ2-3,TGTGCCAGCAGCGGACTAGCGGGGAAGACAGATACGCAGTATTTT,CASSGLAGKTDTQYF
TRBV10-1,TRBD2,NA,TRBJ2-2,TGCGCCAGCAGGAGCGGGAGAATCGGGGAGCTGTTTTTT,CASRSGRIGELFF
TRBV3-1/TRBV3-2,NA,NA,TRBJ1-2,TGTGCCAGCAGCCAAGGGGGGCCCTATGGCTACACCTTC,CASSQGGPYGYTF
TRBV4-3,NA,NA,TRBJ1-1,TGCGCCAGCAGCCAAGATCTCTTGGAGGGGAACACTGAAGCTTTCTTT,CASSQDLLEGNTEAFF
TRBV27,TRBD1,NA,TRBJ1-5,TGTGCCAGCAGTTCGAACCGGCAGGGGGCAAATCAGCCCCAGCATTTT,CASSSNRQGANQPQHF
TRBV19,NA,NA,TRBJ1-2,TGTGCCAGTAGTATGCCGGGGGTCTATGGCTACACCTTC,CASSMPGVYGYTF
TRBV18,NA,NA,TRBJ1-1,TGTGCCAGCTCACCACCTCCCAGGGACACTGAAGCTTTCTTT,CASSPPPRDTEAFF
TRBV3-1/TRBV3-2,NA,NA,TRBJ1-2,TGTGCCAGCAGCCAACAAAGGGGCTATGGCTATGGCTACACCTTC,CASSQQRGYGYGYTF
TRBV5-1,TRBD1,few,TRBJ1-3,TGCGCCAGCAGCCCGAGCCCCGGGACAGGGAGTCTTGGAAACACCATATATTTT,CASSPSPGTGSLGNTIYF
TRBV21-1,NA,NA,TRBJ1-5,TGTGCCAGCAGCAAAGTGAGGGAGGGTCAGGGGGCCCGTGGCAATCAGCCCCAGCATTTT,CASSKVREGQGARGNQPQHF